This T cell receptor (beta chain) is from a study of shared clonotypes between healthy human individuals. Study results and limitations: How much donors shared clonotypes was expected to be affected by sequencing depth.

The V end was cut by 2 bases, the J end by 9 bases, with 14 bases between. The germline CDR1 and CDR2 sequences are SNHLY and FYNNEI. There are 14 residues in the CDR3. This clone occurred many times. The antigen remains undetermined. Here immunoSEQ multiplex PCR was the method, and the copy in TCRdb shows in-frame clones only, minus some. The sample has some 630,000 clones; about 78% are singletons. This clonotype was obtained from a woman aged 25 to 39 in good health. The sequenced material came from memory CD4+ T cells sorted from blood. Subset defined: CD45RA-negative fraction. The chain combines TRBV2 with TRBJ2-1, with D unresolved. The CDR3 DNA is TGTGCCAGCAGTGAAAGGACCCGATTGGGTGAGCAGTTCTTC. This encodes CASSERTRLGEQFF.